This is a list of T cell receptor beta chains from one sample in a study of blood T cells in healthy people across ages. MiXCR, run by TCRdb on the 5' RACE reads, gives a single entry per CDR3 protein. In the table there are around 780,000 distinct CDR3 sequences, roughly 24% of which are singletons. These sequences were also reported in another study, on T cells of mothers and their children.

The sequenced sample consisted of blood. These receptors came from a boy younger than 18 in good health. The CDR3 runs from the conserved cysteine through the conserved F or W. The D gene is left open where the match is weak. Some rows mark clone size as missing; the rest say once, few, many or name a class of expanded clone.

D gene	clone size	V gene	J gene	CDR3 protein	CDR3 DNA
TRBD1	many	TRBV7-9	TRBJ1-3	CASSRTGAGNTIYF	TGTGCCAGCAGCCGGACAGGGGCTGGAAACACCATATATTTT
NA	many	TRBV11-2	TRBJ2-5	CASSLRGDQETQYF	TGTGCCAGCAGCTTACGGGGTGACCAAGAGACCCAGTACTTC
NA	few	TRBV30	TRBJ1-1	CAWLTEDMNTEAFF	TGTGCCTGGCTGACGGAGGACATGAACACTGAAGCTTTCTTT
NA	NA	TRBV28	TRBJ2-7	CASSLVREWSYEQYF	TGTGCCAGCAGTTTAGTACGGGAGTGGTCCTACGAGCAGTACTTC
TRBD1	NA	TRBV6-5	TRBJ1-2	CASSYSGQPLGYTF	TGTGCCAGCAGTTACTCGGGACAGCCATTAGGCTACACCTTC
TRBD2	NA	TRBV24-1	TRBJ2-1	CATSDTLARGQFF	TGTGCCACCAGTGACACACTAGCGAGGGGGCAGTTCTTC
NA	NA	TRBV5-4	TRBJ2-1	CASSVGGTYNEQFF	TGTGCCAGCAGCGTAGGAGGTACCTACAATGAGCAGTTCTTC
NA	many	TRBV7-2	TRBJ2-4	CASSLDRTLYKNIQYF	TGTGCCAGCAGCCTCGATAGAACCCTGTACAAAAACATTCAGTACTTC
TRBD1	few	TRBV5-1	TRBJ2-7	CASSRTGQGGSYEQYF	TGCGCCAGCAGCCGCACCGGACAGGGTGGCTCCTACGAGCAGTACTTC
NA	NA	TRBV21-1	TRBJ2-2	CASSIRNPRDRRSTGELFF	TGTGCCAGCAGCATAAGGAACCCCAGGGACAGGAGATCGACCGGGGAGCTGTTTTTT
NA	NA	TRBV28	TRBJ2-5	CASSHPGGGQQETQYF	TGTGCCAGCAGTCACCCGGGGGGGGGACAGCAAGAGACCCAGTACTTC
NA	NA	TRBV2	TRBJ2-4	CASSDTVLAKNIQYF	TGTGCCAGCAGCGACACTGTCCTAGCCAAAAACATTCAGTACTTC
NA	NA	TRBV6-2/TRBV6-3	TRBJ1-4	CASRPRMTGTTNEKLFF	TGTGCCAGCAGACCACGAATGACAGGAACCACTAATGAAAAACTGTTTTTT
NA	NA	TRBV5-6	TRBJ2-5	CASSASGLETQYF	TGTGCCAGCAGCGCCTCGGGGCTGGAGACCCAGTACTTC
NA	NA	TRBV5-5	TRBJ1-1	CASSLGPGTPAFF	TGTGCCAGCAGCCTCGGCCCCGGGACACCGGCTTTCTTT
NA	NA	TRBV6-5	TRBJ2-7	CASSYSFQGDEQYF	TGTGCCAGCAGTTACTCGTTTCAAGGGGACGAGCAGTACTTC
NA	few	TRBV7-2	TRBJ2-2	CASSPGGGRLSTGELFF	TGTGCCAGCAGCCCAGGAGGGGGAAGGTTAAGCACCGGGGAGCTGTTTTTT
NA	NA	TRBV3-1	TRBJ2-5	CASSRIRGSEETQYF	TGTGCCAGCAGCCGAATTAGGGGTAGTGAGGAGACCCAGTACTTC
NA	NA	TRBV2	TRBJ2-7	CASSLRTVYEQYF	TGTGCCAGCAGTCTACGGACAGTTTACGAGCAGTACTTC
TRBD2	few	TRBV5-1	TRBJ2-1	CASSLAGSLAGGLVQFF	TGCGCCAGCAGCTTGGCGGGAAGTCTAGCGGGGGGCCTCGTGCAGTTCTTC
NA	few	TRBV12-3/TRBV12-4	TRBJ1-2	CASSPRQYMGYTF	TGTGCCAGCAGTCCCCGACAGTATATGGGCTACACCTTC
TRBD2	NA	TRBV5-1	TRBJ2-1	CASGAAGGSNEQFF	TGCGCCAGCGGAGCGGCGGGGGGGAGTAATGAGCAGTTCTTC
NA	NA	TRBV6-5	TRBJ2-3	CASSYDFTDTQYF	TGTGCCAGCAGTTACGATTTCACAGATACGCAGTATTTT
TRBD2	NA	TRBV12-3/TRBV12-4	TRBJ2-3	CASSFASGLYTDTQYF	TGTGCCAGCAGTTTTGCTAGCGGGTTGTACACAGATACGCAGTATTTT
NA	few	TRBV20-1	TRBJ1-1	CTTIPDGNTEAFF	TGCACAACAATCCCTGACGGTAACACTGAAGCTTTCTTT
NA	NA	TRBV29-1	TRBJ2-5	CSVDSRGETQYF	TGCAGCGTTGATTCCCGGGGGGAGACCCAGTACTTC
TRBD2	NA	TRBV29-1	TRBJ2-7	CSVRRLGREDGYEQYF	TGCAGCGTTCGGCGGCTGGGGAGGGAAGATGGTTACGAGCAGTACTTC
NA	NA	TRBV12-3/TRBV12-4	TRBJ2-5	CASSPRNEGLETQYF	TGTGCCAGCAGCCCGCGGAACGAGGGGTTGGAGACCCAGTACTTC
NA	few	TRBV3-1	TRBJ2-3	CASSQEGGDTQYF	TGTGCCAGCAGCCAAGAGGGAGGAGATACGCAGTATTTT
NA	NA	TRBV7-9	TRBJ1-4	CASGRFRDNEKLFF	TGTGCCAGCGGGAGATTCCGGGACAATGAAAAACTGTTTTTT
NA	NA	TRBV30	TRBJ2-7	CAWEARGYRFGEQYF	TGTGCCTGGGAGGCAAGGGGGTATCGGTTCGGCGAGCAGTACTTC
NA	NA	TRBV5-1	TRBJ2-3	CACSLEGLGADTQYF	TGCGCCTGCAGCTTGGAGGGACTGGGTGCAGATACGCAGTATTTT
TRBD1	few	TRBV12-3/TRBV12-4	TRBJ2-1	CASRPHRGEGNEQFF	TGTGCCAGCAGACCCCACAGGGGCGAGGGGAATGAGCAGTTCTTC
NA	NA	TRBV29-1	TRBJ1-4	CSVAPFGVGHEKLFF	TGCAGCGTCGCCCCCTTCGGGGTTGGTCATGAAAAACTGTTTTTT
NA	NA	TRBV20-1	TRBJ2-7	CSARDRGSFSYEQYF	TGCAGTGCTAGAGATAGAGGGTCCTTCTCCTACGAGCAGTACTTC
NA	NA	TRBV3-1	TRBJ1-1	CASSHRGAGRGNTEAFF	TGTGCCAGCAGCCACCGAGGTGCGGGGCGGGGGAACACTGAAGCTTTCTTT
TRBD2	few	TRBV20-1	TRBJ2-1	CSARATTSGYNEQFF	TGCAGTGCTAGAGCCACGACTAGCGGGTACAATGAGCAGTTCTTC
NA	few	TRBV24-1	TRBJ2-1	CAPVEGGASSSYNEQFF	TGTGCCCCGGTCGAGGGGGGGGCGTCGAGCTCCTACAATGAGCAGTTCTTC
NA	NA	TRBV18	TRBJ1-3	CASSSPNSSGNTIYF	TGTGCCAGCTCATCACCGAACAGCTCTGGAAACACCATATATTTT
NA	NA	TRBV29-1	TRBJ2-1	CSVDRASKSNEQFF	TGCAGCGTTGACCGGGCCTCTAAGTCCAATGAGCAGTTCTTC
NA	few	TRBV7-8	TRBJ2-1	CASSLSPRGSSYNEQFF	TGTGCCAGCAGCTTATCCCCTCGCGGTAGCTCCTACAATGAGCAGTTCTTC